These T cell receptor beta chains were read from a single sample in a study of T-cell memory formation after mild COVID-19. TCRdb redid the calling of the 5' RACE reads with MiXCR, one entry per CDR3 protein. The data show 65,000 to 90,000 distinct CDR3 sequences, with roughly 13% seen just once and approximately 41% held by the top ten. The source material was PBMCs or a T cell subset sorted from them (not recorded which). These receptors originate from a man younger than 35 who had mild COVID-19 (a few samples of this study predate the infection). Cell type and time point are not known. The CDR3 runs from the conserved cysteine through the conserved F or W. D genes are given only for firm matches. Rows may omit the clone size; those that give it use once, few, many or a size class.

NA TRBJ2-5 TRBV7-9 NA CASTREETQYF TGTGCCAGCACCCGAGAGGAGACCCAGTACTTC
few TRBJ2-1 TRBV19 NA CASRGAGLKADEQFF TGTGCCAGTAGGGGTGCGGGGCTAAAGGCCGATGAGCAGTTCTTC
few TRBJ2-1 TRBV6-2/TRBV6-3 TRBD1 CASSYEGASYNEQFF TGTGCCAGCAGTTACGAGGGGGCTAGTTACAATGAGCAGTTCTTC
NA TRBJ2-5 TRBV11-2 NA CASSTGPGETQYF TGTGCCAGCAGCACCGGGCCAGGGGAGACCCAGTACTTC
NA TRBJ2-7 TRBV29-1 NA CSVEVSYEQYF TGCAGCGTTGAAGTCTCCTACGAGCAGTACTTC
NA TRBJ1-2 TRBV6-5 TRBD1 CASSIGTGGYTF TGTGCCAGCAGCATCGGGACAGGAGGCTACACCTTC
NA TRBJ1-1 TRBV5-1 TRBD1 CASSSGQGAPEAFF TGCGCCAGCAGCTCCGGACAGGGGGCCCCTGAAGCTTTCTTT
few TRBJ2-1 TRBV11-2 NA CASKGGLSSYNEQFF TGTGCCAGCAAGGGAGGCCTAAGCTCCTACAATGAGCAGTTCTTC
NA TRBJ1-5 TRBV4-1 NA CASSQGRSGNQPQHF TGCGCCAGCAGCCAAGGGCGGTCAGGGAATCAGCCCCAGCATTTT
few TRBJ2-1 TRBV4-1 NA CASSLTFSDEQFF TGCGCCAGCAGCCTTACCTTTTCGGATGAGCAGTTCTTC
few TRBJ2-1 TRBV2 NA CASSGGRAEQFF TGTGCCAGCAGTGGAGGGCGGGCTGAGCAGTTCTTC
many TRBJ2-7 TRBV7-9 NA CASSHASGALLSEQYF TGTGCCAGCAGCCACGCCTCAGGGGCCCTTCTCTCCGAGCAGTACTTC
few TRBJ2-3 TRBV10-3 TRBD2 CAISRTRNEGDTQYF TGTGCCATCAGTCGGACTAGAAATGAGGGAGATACGCAGTATTTT
NA TRBJ1-1 TRBV7-9 NA CASSLAYGSSWGEAFF TGTGCCAGCAGCTTAGCCTATGGGTCCTCCTGGGGTGAAGCTTTCTTT
few TRBJ2-7 TRBV27 TRBD1 CASSSPGQGRYEQYF TGTGCCAGCAGTTCTCCGGGACAGGGACGCTACGAGCAGTACTTC
few TRBJ2-3 TRBV7-6 TRBD1 CASSPLTGGPDTQYF TGTGCCAGCAGCCCCCTGACAGGGGGGCCAGATACGCAGTATTTT
few TRBJ2-3 TRBV30 NA CAWSVGQPSTDTQYF TGTGCCTGGAGTGTAGGGCAGCCTAGCACAGATACGCAGTATTTT
once TRBJ1-1 TRBV4-3 TRBD1 CASSQVSTGPTEAFF TGCGCCAGCAGCCAGGTTTCGACAGGGCCCACTGAAGCTTTCTTT
NA TRBJ2-5 TRBV12-3/TRBV12-4 NA CASSLGEMFTQYF TGTGCCAGCAGTTTAGGGGAGATGTTTACCCAGTACTTC
NA TRBJ2-5 TRBV4-3 TRBD2 CASSPLAGTSSGTQYF TGCGCCAGCAGCCCTCTAGCGGGGACGTCCTCGGGGACCCAGTACTTC
few TRBJ2-7 TRBV19 NA CASTPSGISYEQYF TGTGCCAGTACCCCAAGCGGTATATCCTACGAGCAGTACTTC
NA TRBJ1-1 TRBV29-1 NA CSVEVNTEAFF TGCAGCGTTGAAGTGAACACTGAAGCTTTCTTT
NA TRBJ1-2 TRBV29-1 TRBD1 CSVDRGDDYGYTF TGCAGCGTGGACAGGGGTGATGACTATGGCTACACCTTC
few TRBJ1-1 TRBV4-1 NA CASSQGRGRGTEAFF TGCGCCAGCAGCCAAGGTAGAGGAAGGGGCACTGAAGCTTTCTTT
few TRBJ1-1 TRBV5-1 NA CASSLNSEAFF TGCGCCAGCAGCTTGAACAGTGAAGCTTTCTTT
few TRBJ2-3 TRBV7-8 NA CASSLWPSADTQYF TGTGCCAGCAGCTTATGGCCTAGTGCAGATACGCAGTATTTT
few TRBJ2-2 TRBV28 NA CASTQKGGYAGELFF TGTGCCAGCACCCAGAAGGGCGGGTATGCCGGGGAGCTGTTTTTT
few TRBJ2-4 TRBV20-1 NA CSASPSLAKNIQYF TGCAGTGCTAGCCCTAGCTTAGCCAAAAACATTCAGTACTTC
few TRBJ2-5 TRBV20-1 TRBD2 CSARSASGGYETQYF TGCAGTGCTAGGTCGGCTAGCGGGGGGTACGAGACCCAGTACTTC
few TRBJ1-2 TRBV29-1 TRBD1 CSVEEARGEDYGYTF TGCAGCGTTGAAGAGGCCAGGGGGGAGGACTATGGCTACACCTTC
NA TRBJ2-7 TRBV28 NA CASSFATPNEQYF TGTGCCAGCAGTTTCGCCACACCCAACGAGCAGTACTTC
few TRBJ2-7 TRBV20-1 NA CSARDLPTVTYEQYF TGCAGTGCTAGAGATCTCCCCACAGTAACCTACGAGCAGTACTTC
NA TRBJ2-3 TRBV7-3 NA CASSPTGRSTDTQYF TGTGCCAGCAGCCCCACCGGGCGGAGCACAGATACGCAGTATTTT
NA TRBJ2-3 TRBV6-5 TRBD1 CASNGQGDTQYF TGTGCCAGCAACGGACAGGGCGATACGCAGTATTTT
NA TRBJ2-3 TRBV5-1 NA CASRKGFSTDTQYF TGCGCCAGCAGAAAGGGATTCAGCACAGATACGCAGTATTTT
NA TRBJ2-7 TRBV7-9 TRBD1 CASSPGTGETYEQYF TGTGCCAGCAGCCCCGGGACAGGGGAAACCTACGAGCAGTACTTC
few TRBJ2-7 TRBV7-6 TRBD1 CASSHRDRGNSEQYF TGTGCCAGCAGCCACCGGGACAGGGGTAACAGCGAGCAGTACTTC
many TRBJ2-5 TRBV7-7 NA CASSRYFEGRETQYF TGTGCCAGCAGCCGATATTTTGAAGGGCGAGAGACCCAGTACTTC
NA TRBJ2-1 TRBV19 TRBD1 CASSIWGQGTFGAFDEQFF TGTGCCAGTAGTATTTGGGGACAGGGGACATTTGGCGCATTCGATGAGCAGTTCTTC
few TRBJ2-7 TRBV3-1 NA CASSQEPGPSYEQYF TGTGCCAGCAGCCAAGAACCCGGGCCCTCCTACGAGCAGTACTTC
many TRBJ2-6 TRBV6-1 NA CASSEAGLGSGANVLTF TGTGCCAGCAGTGAAGCGGGGTTAGGCTCTGGGGCCAACGTCCTGACTTTC
NA TRBJ2-3 TRBV3-1 TRBD2 CASSQRPTSGGDSTDTQYF TGTGCCAGCAGCCAACGCCCAACTAGCGGGGGGGATAGCACAGATACGCAGTATTTT
many TRBJ2-7 TRBV5-1 NA CASRGQDTYEQYF TGCGCCAGCAGGGGGCAGGACACCTACGAGCAGTACTTC
NA TRBJ1-1 TRBV5-1 TRBD1 CASSPTGQMNTEAFF TGCGCCAGCAGCCCGACGGGACAGATGAACACTGAAGCTTTCTTT
few TRBJ1-1 TRBV7-9 NA CASSPPGNTEAFF TGTGCCAGCAGCCCCCCAGGGAACACTGAAGCTTTCTTT